These T cell receptor beta chains were read from a single sample in a study of blood T cell repertoires in COVID-19. Assay used: immunoSEQ multiplex PCR; TCRdb lists only in-frame clones, some missing. This sample has fewer than 300,000 clones, with approximately 90% found just once. Material for sequencing was PBMCs or T cells enriched from blood (not recorded which). The receptors originated from a woman aged 25 to 39 who had recovered from COVID-19. The CDR3 runs from the conserved cysteine through the conserved F or W. Fields, in order: D gene, V gene, clone size, J gene, CDR3 DNA, CDR3 protein. D genes are given only for firm matches. Clone size is stated in some rows and not others, as once, few, many or a class when expanded.

D: NA
V: TRBV7-8
size: NA
J: TRBJ1-3
DNA: TGTGCCAGCAGCTTAATAACTGGGGCGCTTGGAAACACCATATATTTT
CDR3: CASSLITGALGNTIYF

D: TRBD2
V: TRBV19
size: NA
J: TRBJ2-7
DNA: TGTGCCAGTAGGGTAAGCGGGAGGGCGAGCTCCTACGAGCAGTACTTC
CDR3: CASRVSGRASSYEQYF

D: NA
V: TRBV28
size: NA
J: TRBJ1-5
DNA: TGTGCCAGCAGCCCTCCGGGGGGCGGTGGGCAGCCCCAGCATTTT
CDR3: CASSPPGGGGQPQHF

D: NA
V: TRBV6-5
size: NA
J: TRBJ2-5
DNA: TGTGCCAGCAGCCCGGGGACACAGCTCAAGGTGACCCAGTACTTC
CDR3: CASSPGTQLKVTQYF

D: TRBD1
V: TRBV19
size: NA
J: TRBJ2-2
DNA: TGTGCCAGTAGTATCGGGACAGGGGGCCTCACCGGGGAGCTGTTTTTT
CDR3: CASSIGTGGLTGELFF

D: TRBD2
V: TRBV5-4
size: NA
J: TRBJ2-1
DNA: TGTGCCAGCAGCCCTAGGGCGGGAGGCAATGAGCAGTTCTTC
CDR3: CASSPRAGGNEQFF

D: TRBD1
V: TRBV2
size: once
J: TRBJ1-5
DNA: TGTGCCAGCAGCTCGGGGGACAGCTACAATCAGCCCCAGCATTTT
CDR3: CASSSGDSYNQPQHF

D: NA
V: TRBV9
size: few
J: TRBJ1-5
DNA: TGTGCCAGCAGCCTCCAGGGGTATCAGCCCCAGCATTTT
CDR3: CASSLQGYQPQHF

D: NA
V: TRBV7-9
size: NA
J: TRBJ1-6
DNA: TGTGCCAGCAGCTTAACACAGGGCGGATCACCCCTCCACTTT
CDR3: CASSLTQGGSPLHF

D: NA
V: TRBV19
size: NA
J: TRBJ2-1
DNA: TGTGCCAGTAAAACATTAAGCGGCCTTGAGCAGTTCTTC
CDR3: CASKTLSGLEQFF

D: NA
V: TRBV5-1
size: NA
J: TRBJ2-3
DNA: TGCGCCAGCAGCACCCGACAGGGAGGAGGGGATACGCAGTATTTT
CDR3: CASSTRQGGGDTQYF

D: TRBD1
V: TRBV7-2
size: NA
J: TRBJ1-1
DNA: TGTGCCAGCAGCTTAGGACAGGGGGCGCGTATGAACACTGAAGCTTTCTTT
CDR3: CASSLGQGARMNTEAFF

D: NA
V: TRBV9
size: NA
J: TRBJ2-1
DNA: TGTGCCAGCAGCGTAGGGAGTAGCGGTTACAATGAGCAGTTCTTC
CDR3: CASSVGSSGYNEQFF

D: TRBD1
V: TRBV24-1
size: NA
J: TRBJ2-1
DNA: TGTGCCACCAGTGTCCCCGGGACAGGGTACAATGAGCAGTTCTTC
CDR3: CATSVPGTGYNEQFF

D: NA
V: TRBV23-1
size: NA
J: TRBJ1-1
DNA: TGCGCCAGCAGTCAATCGGCAGGGGAACTCTCCCCTGAAGCTTTCTTT
CDR3: CASSQSAGELSPEAFF

D: NA
V: TRBV27
size: NA
J: TRBJ1-2
DNA: TGTGCCACCAGGTTACGAGGGGGTAATGGCTACACCTTC
CDR3: CATRLRGGNGYTF

D: NA
V: TRBV9
size: NA
J: TRBJ1-4
DNA: TGTGCCAGCAGCGAGGGTCGGACAGCCAATAATGAAAAACTGTTTTTT
CDR3: CASSEGRTANNEKLFF

D: NA
V: TRBV6-5
size: NA
J: TRBJ1-2
DNA: TGTGCCAGCAGGGGTACAGGGTCATATGGCTACACCTTC
CDR3: CASRGTGSYGYTF

D: NA
V: TRBV4-2
size: NA
J: TRBJ1-5
DNA: TGTGCCAGCAGCCAAGACGGCAGGGGCAATCAGCCCCAGCATTTT
CDR3: CASSQDGRGNQPQHF

D: NA
V: TRBV29-1
size: once
J: TRBJ2-7
DNA: TGCAGCGTTGAAGAAACCGGGTCGGTGCAGTACTTC
CDR3: CSVEETGSVQYF

D: TRBD1
V: TRBV6-4
size: NA
J: TRBJ1-1
DNA: TGTGCCAGCAGTCCAGGGGGCTGGGGCACTGAAGCTTTCTTT
CDR3: CASSPGGWGTEAFF

D: NA
V: TRBV9
size: NA
J: TRBJ1-3
DNA: TGTGCCAGCAGCGCCGATTTCGGTTTAGATGGAAACACCATATATTTT
CDR3: CASSADFGLDGNTIYF

D: TRBD1
V: TRBV7-8
size: NA
J: TRBJ1-5
DNA: TGTGCCAGCAGCTGGGGACAGGGGATTTATAGCAATCAGCCCCAGCATTTT
CDR3: CASSWGQGIYSNQPQHF

D: TRBD1
V: TRBV9
size: NA
J: TRBJ2-1
DNA: TGTGCCAGCAGCGGGACAGGGGTTTTCAATGAGCAGTTCTTC
CDR3: CASSGTGVFNEQFF

D: TRBD2
V: TRBV13
size: NA
J: TRBJ2-1
DNA: TGTGCCAGCAGCCATGAGCGGGGAGGTGTAAATGAGCAGTTCTTC
CDR3: CASSHERGGVNEQFF

D: NA
V: TRBV1
size: NA
J: TRBJ2-3
DNA: TGCACCAGCAGCCCCTTGACAGATACGCAGTATTTT
CDR3: CTSSPLTDTQYF

D: TRBD2
V: TRBV4-3
size: NA
J: TRBJ2-3
DNA: TGCGCCAGCAGCCAATATTCTGGACTAGCGGGAGATACGCAGTATTTT
CDR3: CASSQYSGLAGDTQYF

D: NA
V: TRBV10-1
size: NA
J: TRBJ1-2
DNA: TGCGCCAGCAGTCCTCCGATTCGCGCTTACTATGGCTACACCTTC
CDR3: CASSPPIRAYYGYTF

D: TRBD1
V: TRBV7-2
size: NA
J: TRBJ1-5
DNA: TGTGCCAGCAGCTTGGTATTAGGGGGCGCGGGCAATCAGCCCCAGCATTTT
CDR3: CASSLVLGGAGNQPQHF

D: TRBD2
V: TRBV10-3
size: NA
J: TRBJ2-5
DNA: TGTGCCATCAGTGAGGCTAGCGGGAGGCATGAGACCCAGTACTTC
CDR3: CAISEASGRHETQYF

D: NA
V: TRBV30
size: NA
J: TRBJ2-3
DNA: TGTGCCTGGAGTGTACCCTGGAGCGCGCAGTATTTT
CDR3: CAWSVPWSAQYF

D: TRBD1
V: TRBV19
size: NA
J: TRBJ2-1
DNA: TGTGCCAGTAGCCATGAGGCAGGGGGCACGGGCAATGAGCAGTTCTTC
CDR3: CASSHEAGGTGNEQFF

D: NA
V: TRBV18
size: NA
J: TRBJ1-2
DNA: TGTGCCAGCTCACCAAGCTTAACGGGGTTGAACTATGGCTACACCTTC
CDR3: CASSPSLTGLNYGYTF

D: NA
V: TRBV5-6
size: NA
J: TRBJ1-4
DNA: TGTGCCAGCAGCTTGGCCAGGGATAATGAAAAACTGTTTTTT
CDR3: CASSLARDNEKLFF

D: TRBD1
V: TRBV6-5
size: NA
J: TRBJ2-1
DNA: TGTGCCAGCAGGACAGGACAGGGCCAGCAGTTCTTC
CDR3: CASRTGQGQQFF

D: NA
V: TRBV6-2/TRBV6-3
size: NA
J: TRBJ2-3
DNA: TGTGCCAGCAGTGATAGGAGGTCAGATACGCAGTATTTT
CDR3: CASSDRRSDTQYF

D: NA
V: TRBV5-5
size: NA
J: TRBJ1-5
DNA: TGTGCCAGCAGCCACCCGGGAACAGAGGGCAATCAGCCCCAGCATTTT
CDR3: CASSHPGTEGNQPQHF